This T cell receptor beta chain stems from a study of T cells after yellow fever vaccination. Study-wide findings and caveats: Across the CD4 and CD8 compartments, a small share of clonotypes was present in both. The secondary response was weaker, and its peak arrived faster, on day 5 versus 15.

The CDR3 is made up of 16 amino acids. V gave up 2 bases and J gave up 3 bases; unmatched junction bases: 9. In germline, CDR1 is DFQATT, CDR2 SNEGSKA (reference sequence). The sample holds a few counts of this clonotype. The antigen is unknown. TCRdb ran MiXCR on the 5' RACE reads and lists one entry per CDR3 protein. The profile shows some 500,000 distinct CDR3 sequences, roughly 12% of them singletons. This clonotype was sampled from a man under 40 who received the YFV17D yellow fever vaccine. The sample was PBMCs, taken on the day of the yellow fever booster vaccination. The chain uses TRBV20-1 and TRBJ2-3; TRBD2 matches 9 bases. This chain's CDR3 is CSARHLGREGTDTQYF. CDR3 DNA: TGCAGTGCTAGACATCTCGGGCGGGAGGGAACAGATACGCAGTATTTT.